This T cell receptor (beta chain) was recorded in a study of blood T cell repertoires in COVID-19. Libraries were prepared by immunoSEQ multiplex PCR; TCRdb keeps only in-frame clonotypes and omits some of them. The table shows about 370,000 clones, with around 87% occurring only once. There are 13 residues in the CDR3. Germline V lookup: CDR1 SQVTM, CDR2 ANQGSEA. J gave up 5 bases and V 5 bases, and 9 bases lay outside the gene matches. The chain combines TRBV29-1 with TRBJ2-7, with TRBD2 identical over 7 bases. The sample taken for sequencing was peripheral blood. This TCR was sampled from a woman aged 25 to 45 with COVID-19, enrolled during active disease. The CDR3 region is CSVRPSGSNEQYF. In nucleotides, the CDR3 is TGCAGCGTTAGGCCTAGCGGAAGCAACGAGCAGTACTTC.